The T cell receptor (beta chain) under discussion was sequenced for a study of shared clonotypes between healthy human individuals. Assay: immunoSEQ multiplex PCR; the TCRdb copy retains only in-frame clones and omits some. This table has about 79,000 clones, roughly three fifths appearing once. CDR1 is SGHTA, CDR2 FQGNSA, per germline. The CDR3 totals 17 residues. Germline trimming cut 5 bases from V and 3 bases from J; bases unmatched to any gene: 13. The TCR originated in a man aged 25-40 years in good health. The material sequenced was memory CD8+ T cells sorted from blood. As for subset: CD45RO+ cells pooled with CCR7-negative TemRA cells. The rearrangement joins TRBV7-2 to TRBJ2-7; 10 positions agree with TRBD2. The CDR3 DNA sequence: TGTGCCAGCAGCGCCGGACTAGCGGTAATTAAGAACTACGAGCAGTACTTC. Protein product: CASSAGLAVIKNYEQYF.